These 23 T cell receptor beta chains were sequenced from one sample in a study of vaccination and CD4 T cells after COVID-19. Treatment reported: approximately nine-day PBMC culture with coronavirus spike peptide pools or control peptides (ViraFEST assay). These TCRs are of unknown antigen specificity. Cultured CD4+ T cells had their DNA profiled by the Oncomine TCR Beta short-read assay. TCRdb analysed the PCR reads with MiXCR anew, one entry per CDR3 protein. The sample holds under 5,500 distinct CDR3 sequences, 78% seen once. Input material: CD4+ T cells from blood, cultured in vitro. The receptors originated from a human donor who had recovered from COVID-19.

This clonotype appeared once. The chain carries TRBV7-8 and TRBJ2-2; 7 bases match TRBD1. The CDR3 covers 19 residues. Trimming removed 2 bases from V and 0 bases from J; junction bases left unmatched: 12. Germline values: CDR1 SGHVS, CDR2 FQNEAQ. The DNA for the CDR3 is TGTGCCAGCAGCTTATGGCCGAAGAGGCAGGGGGCGAACACCGGGGAGCTGTTTTTT. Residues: CASSLWPKRQGANTGELFF.

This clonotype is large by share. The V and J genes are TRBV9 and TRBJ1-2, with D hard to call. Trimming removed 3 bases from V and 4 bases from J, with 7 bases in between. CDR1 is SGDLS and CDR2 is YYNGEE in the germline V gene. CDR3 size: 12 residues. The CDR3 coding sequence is TGTGCCAGCAGCGCCGACTCCTATGGCTACACCTTC. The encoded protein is CASSADSYGYTF.

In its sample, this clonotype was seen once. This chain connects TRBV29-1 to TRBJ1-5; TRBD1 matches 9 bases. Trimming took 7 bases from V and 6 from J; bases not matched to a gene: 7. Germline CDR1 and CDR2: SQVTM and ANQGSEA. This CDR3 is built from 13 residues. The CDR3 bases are TGCAGCGGGGGACAGGGATCGGGTCAGCCCCAGCATTTT. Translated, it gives CSGGQGSGQPQHF.

The CDR3 nucleotides are TGTGCCAGCAGACTGCCCTCGGCTAACCCGCACTACGAGCAGTACTTC. Amino acids: CASRLPSANPHYEQYF. This chain uses TRBV6-2 or TRBV6-3 with TRBJ2-7; no reliable D call. The CDR3 is made up of 16 amino acids. Germline V gene data show CDR1 as MNHEY and CDR2 as SVGEGT. V gave up 6 bases and J gave up 3 bases, with 21 bases separating them.

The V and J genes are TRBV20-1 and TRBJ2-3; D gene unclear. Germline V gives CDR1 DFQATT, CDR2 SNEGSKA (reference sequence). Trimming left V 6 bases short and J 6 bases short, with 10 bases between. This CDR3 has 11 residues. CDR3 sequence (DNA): TGCAGTGCCCCGATGTGGGATACGCAGTATTTT. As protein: CSAPMWDTQYF.

The CDR3 nucleotides read TGTGCCAGTAGTACGGGGGACAGGGGACCCTCTCACTATGGCTACACCTTC. Its protein product is CASSTGDRGPSHYGYTF. V usage is TRBV19 and J usage is TRBJ1-2; 10 nucleotides line up with TRBD1. Per germline, CDR1 LNHDA and CDR2 SQIVND (reference sequence). The CDR3 runs 17 residues. Trimming took 4 bases from V and 3 from J; bases not matched to a gene: 11.

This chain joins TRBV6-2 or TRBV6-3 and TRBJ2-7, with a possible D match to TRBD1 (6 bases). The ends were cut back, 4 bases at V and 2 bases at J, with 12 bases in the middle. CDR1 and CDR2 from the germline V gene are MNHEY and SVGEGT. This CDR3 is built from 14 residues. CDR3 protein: CASSSATGPYEQYF. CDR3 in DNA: TGTGCCAGCAGTTCCGCGACAGGACCCTACGAGCAGTACTTC.

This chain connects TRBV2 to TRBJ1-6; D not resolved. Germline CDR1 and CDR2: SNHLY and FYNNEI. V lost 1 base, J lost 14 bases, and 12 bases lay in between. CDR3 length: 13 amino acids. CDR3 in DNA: TGTGCCAGCAGTGAAGATAGATACGTCACCCTCCACTTT. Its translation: CASSEDRYVTLHF.

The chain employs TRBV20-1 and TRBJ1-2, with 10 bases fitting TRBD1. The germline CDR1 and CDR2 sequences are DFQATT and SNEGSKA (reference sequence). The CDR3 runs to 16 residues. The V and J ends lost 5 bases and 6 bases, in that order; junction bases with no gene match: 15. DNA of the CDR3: TGCAGTGCTGGATTCCGGGACAGGGGCCTGAGGGATGGCTACACCTTC. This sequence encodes CSAGFRDRGLRDGYTF.

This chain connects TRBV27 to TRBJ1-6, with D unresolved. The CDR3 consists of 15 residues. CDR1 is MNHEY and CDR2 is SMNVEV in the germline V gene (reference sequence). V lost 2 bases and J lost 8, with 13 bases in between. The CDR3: CASSLINGLDSPLHF. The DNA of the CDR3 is TGTGCCAGCAGTTTAATAAACGGCTTGGATTCACCCCTCCACTTT.

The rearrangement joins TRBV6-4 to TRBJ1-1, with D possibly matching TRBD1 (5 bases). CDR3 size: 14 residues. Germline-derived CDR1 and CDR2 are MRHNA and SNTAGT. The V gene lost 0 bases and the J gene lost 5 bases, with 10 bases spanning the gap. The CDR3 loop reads CASSDSSRGTEAFF. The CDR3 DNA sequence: TGTGCCAGCAGTGACTCGAGCCGGGGGACTGAAGCTTTCTTT.

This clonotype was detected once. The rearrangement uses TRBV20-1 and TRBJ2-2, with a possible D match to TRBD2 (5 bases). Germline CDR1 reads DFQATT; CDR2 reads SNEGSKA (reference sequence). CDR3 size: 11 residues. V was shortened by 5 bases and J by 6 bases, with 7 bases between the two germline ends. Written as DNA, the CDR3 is TGCAGTGCTTCTAGCCCCGGGGAGCTGTTTTTT. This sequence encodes CSASSPGELFF.

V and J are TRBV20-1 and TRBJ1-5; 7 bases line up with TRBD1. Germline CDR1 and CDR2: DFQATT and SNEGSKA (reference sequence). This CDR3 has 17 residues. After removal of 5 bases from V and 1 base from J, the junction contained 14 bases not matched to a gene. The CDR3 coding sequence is TGCAGTGCTCCGGACAGGAGGGAAAGTATGAGCAATCAGCCCCAGCATTTT. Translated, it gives CSAPDRRESMSNQPQHF.

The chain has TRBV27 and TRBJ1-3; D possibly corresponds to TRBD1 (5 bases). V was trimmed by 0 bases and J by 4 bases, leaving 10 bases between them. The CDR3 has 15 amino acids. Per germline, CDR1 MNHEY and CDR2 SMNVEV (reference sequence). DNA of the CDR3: TGTGCCAGCAGTTTATCGTTGGCAGGGGGAAACACCATATATTTT. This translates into CASSLSLAGGNTIYF.

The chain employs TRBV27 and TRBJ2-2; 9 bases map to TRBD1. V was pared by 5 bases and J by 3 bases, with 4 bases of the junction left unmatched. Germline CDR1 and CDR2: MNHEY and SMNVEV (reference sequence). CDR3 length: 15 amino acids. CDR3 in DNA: TGTGCCAGCAGTCCACAGGGGGCGTACACCGGGGAGCTGTTTTTT. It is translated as CASSPQGAYTGELFF.

This CDR3 reads CSASDLHGGDSGNTIYF. Here the CDR3 DNA reads TGCAGTGCTAGTGACCTACACGGGGGGGACTCTGGAAACACCATATATTTT. V is TRBV20-1 and J is TRBJ1-3; perhaps TRBD1 as D (5 bases). This CDR3 has 17 residues. The V gene lost 3 bases and the J gene lost 0 bases, with 18 bases spanning the gap. Germline CDR1 and CDR2: DFQATT and SNEGSKA (reference sequence).

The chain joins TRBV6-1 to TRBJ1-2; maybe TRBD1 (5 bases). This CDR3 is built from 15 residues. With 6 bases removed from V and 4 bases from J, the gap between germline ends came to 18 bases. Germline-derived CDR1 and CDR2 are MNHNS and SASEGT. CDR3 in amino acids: CASSRREGLSYGYTF. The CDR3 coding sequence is TGTGCCAGCAGCCGACGGGAGGGGTTGAGCTATGGCTACACCTTC.

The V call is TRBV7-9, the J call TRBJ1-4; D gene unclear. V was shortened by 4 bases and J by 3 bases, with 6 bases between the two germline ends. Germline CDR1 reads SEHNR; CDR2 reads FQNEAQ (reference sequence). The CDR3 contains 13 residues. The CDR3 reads CASSYGANEKLFF. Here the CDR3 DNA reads TGTGCCAGCAGCTATGGGGCTAATGAAAAACTGTTTTTT.

CDR3 DNA sequence: TGTGCCAGCAGTAGACTCGGGTACACAGATACGCAGTATTTT. This encodes CASSRLGYTDTQYF. The chain uses TRBV7-3 and TRBJ2-3; D not resolved. Trimming left V 6 bases short and J 2 bases short, with 12 bases between. The V gene's germline CDR1 is SGHTA and CDR2 FQGTGA. This CDR3 spans 14 amino acids.

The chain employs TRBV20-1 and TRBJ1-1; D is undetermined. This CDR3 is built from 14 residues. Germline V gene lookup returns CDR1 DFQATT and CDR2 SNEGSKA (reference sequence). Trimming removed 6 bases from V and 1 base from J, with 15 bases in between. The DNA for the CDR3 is TGCAGTGCAAAGAGCGGGCAGCCGAACACTGAAGCTTTCTTT. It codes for CSAKSGQPNTEAFF.

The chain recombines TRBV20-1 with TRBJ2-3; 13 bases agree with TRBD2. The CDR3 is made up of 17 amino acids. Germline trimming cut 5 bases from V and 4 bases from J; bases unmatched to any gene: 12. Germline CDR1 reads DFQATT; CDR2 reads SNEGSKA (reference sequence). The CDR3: CSAPREKGLAGADTQYF. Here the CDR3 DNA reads TGCAGTGCTCCCAGGGAAAAAGGACTAGCGGGGGCAGATACGCAGTATTTT.

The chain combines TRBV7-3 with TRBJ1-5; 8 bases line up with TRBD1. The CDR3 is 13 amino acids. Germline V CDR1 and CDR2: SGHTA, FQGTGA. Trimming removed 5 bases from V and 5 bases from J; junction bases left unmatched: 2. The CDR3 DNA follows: TGTGCCAGCAGCCAGGACAGGGATCAGCCCCAGCATTTT. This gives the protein CASSQDRDQPQHF. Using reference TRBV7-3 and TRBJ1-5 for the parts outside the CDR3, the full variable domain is GAGVSQTPSNKVTEKGKYVELRCDPISGHTALYWYRQSLGQGPEFLIYFQGTGAADDSGLPNDRFFAVRPEGSVSTLKIQRTERGDSAVYLCASSQDRDQPQHFGDGTRLSIL.

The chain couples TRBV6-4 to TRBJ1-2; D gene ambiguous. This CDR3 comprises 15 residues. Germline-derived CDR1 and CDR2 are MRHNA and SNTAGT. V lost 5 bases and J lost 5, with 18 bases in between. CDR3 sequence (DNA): TGTGCCAGCAGTATTAGTGAGGCCGGAGGGTATGGCTACACCTTC. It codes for CASSISEAGGYGYTF.